This T cell receptor (beta chain) originates from a study of blood T cell repertoires in COVID-19 (dated by TCRdb to the early 2020s). Broadly, across the study: Samples covering the acute and convalescent phases of COVID-19 were provided by collaborators in the United States, Italy and Spain. The prospective study material was composed of cDNA or gDNA derived from T cells, B-cell-depleted T cells, or PBMCs. Subjects who had been exposed to COVID-19, were actively infected with it, or had recovered from it provided the deeply sampled blood TCRbeta repertoires that made up the dataset. A freely available public database, intended as a resource for researchers studying the immune response to SARS-CoV-2, is where the repertoires were released. The samples were drawn from the first 160 participants of the ongoing ImmuneRACE study and from some 1,300 subjects provided by 6 global collaborators. Sample metadata almost always included a de-identified subject ID, COVID-19 status, age in years and sex. Where HLA class I and class II types were available, the types were taken from metadata supplied by the sample provider, not from assay-based typing. Paper-wide results and their limitations: The amount of clinical and demographic metadata varied by source and participant and was provided uncurated.

TCRbeta CDR3 regions were amplified from genomic DNA by means of the immunoSEQ Assay, a bias-controlled multiplex PCR. As for the authors' bioinformatics: The number of nucleated cells in each sample was estimated from the amplification of reference gene primers within the assay. To quantify the absolute abundance of each unique TCRbeta CDR3 rearrangement, sequence reads were collapsed and filtered. For each sample, productive Simpson clonality was calculated as the square root of Simpson's diversity index across productive rearrangements. TCRdb's version of the immuneACCESS table is confined to in-frame rearrangements and falls short of the full clone set. An unresolved V gene accounts for under half of the shortfall where checked; the remainder is of unknown origin. The V and J calls and clone size were taken over from that table, and D and trimming were inferred from the DNA. The sample table shows approximately 80,000 clones, and about 82% are seen once. In total, the top ten clones hold 8% of the sample.

Comments on this clone: Its target antigen remains unknown. No much larger clone exists at a distance of one base, and base qualities are not known.

Whole blood was collected in K2EDTA tubes by collaborating institutions according to the institutions' own protocols. For TCRbeta analysis, collaborators shipped samples as frozen whole blood, isolated PBMCs, or DNA extracted from either of those sample types. The TCR originated in a man in his fifties with active COVID-19. Input material: peripheral blood.

The bases are TGTGCCATCAGTGGGACAGGGGGCTTAGAGGGCTACAATGAGCAGTTCTTC. It translates as CAISGTGGLEGYNEQFF. The V gene is TRBV10-3 and the J gene is TRBJ2-1; 11 of the junction bases match TRBD1. V loses 4 bases at its end and J loses 3 bases; junction bases beyond the gene matches: 8. From cysteine to phenylalanine, the CDR3 is 17 amino acids long. Of the read, only the CDR3 DNA is kept; its 51 bases are in frame from base 1. Taken from the germline V gene, the CDR1 and CDR2 loops are ENHRY and SYGVKD.